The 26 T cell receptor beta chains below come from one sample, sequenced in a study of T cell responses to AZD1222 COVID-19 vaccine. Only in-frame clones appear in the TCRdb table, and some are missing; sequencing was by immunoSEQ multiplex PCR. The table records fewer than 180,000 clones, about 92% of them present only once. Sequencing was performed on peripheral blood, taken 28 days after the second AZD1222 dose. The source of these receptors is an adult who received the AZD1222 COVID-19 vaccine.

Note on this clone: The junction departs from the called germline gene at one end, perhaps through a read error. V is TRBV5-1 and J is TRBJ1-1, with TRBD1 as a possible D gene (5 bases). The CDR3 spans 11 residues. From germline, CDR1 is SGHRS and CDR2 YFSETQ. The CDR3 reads CASSSDTEAFF. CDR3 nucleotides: TGCGCCAGCAGCTCGGACACCGAAGCTTTCTTT. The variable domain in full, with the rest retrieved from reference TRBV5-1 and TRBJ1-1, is KAGVTQTPRYLIKTRGQQVTLSCSPISGHRSVSWYQQTPGQGLQFLFEYFSETQRNKGNFPGRFSGRQFSNSRSEMNVSTLELGDSALYLCASSSDTEAFFGQGTRLTVV.

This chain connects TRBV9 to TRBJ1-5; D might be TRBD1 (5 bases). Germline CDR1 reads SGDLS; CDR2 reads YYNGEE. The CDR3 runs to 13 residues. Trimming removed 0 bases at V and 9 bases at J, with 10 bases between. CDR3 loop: CASSVDGGRPQHF. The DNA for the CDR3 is TGTGCCAGCAGCGTAGACGGGGGGAGGCCCCAGCATTTT. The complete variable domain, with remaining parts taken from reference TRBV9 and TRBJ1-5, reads DSGVTQTPKHLITATGQRVTLRCSPRSGDLSVYWYQQSLDQGLQFLIQYYNGEERAKGNILERFSAQQFPDLHSELNLSSLELGDSALYFCASSVDGGRPQHFGDGTRLSIL.

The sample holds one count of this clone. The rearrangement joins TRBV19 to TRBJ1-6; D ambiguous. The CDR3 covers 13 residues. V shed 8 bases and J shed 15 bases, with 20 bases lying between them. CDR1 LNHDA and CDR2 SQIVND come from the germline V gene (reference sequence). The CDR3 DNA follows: TGTGCCAGTCCCAGGACGGATTTGACCCGCCTCCACTTT. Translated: CASPRTDLTRLHF.

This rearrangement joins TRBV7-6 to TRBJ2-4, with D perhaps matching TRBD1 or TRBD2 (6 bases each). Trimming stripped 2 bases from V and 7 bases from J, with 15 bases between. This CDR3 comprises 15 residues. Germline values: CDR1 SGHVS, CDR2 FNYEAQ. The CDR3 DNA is TGTGCCAGCAGCTTAATTGGGGGGCTCGGGAACATTCAGTACTTC. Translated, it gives CASSLIGGLGNIQYF.

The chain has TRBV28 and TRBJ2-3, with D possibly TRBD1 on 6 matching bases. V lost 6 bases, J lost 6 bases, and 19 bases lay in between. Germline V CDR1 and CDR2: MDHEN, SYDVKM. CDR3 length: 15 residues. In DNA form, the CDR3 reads TGTGCCAGCAGAGGGCCGGGACATAGTAGCGATACGCAGTATTTT. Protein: CASRGPGHSSDTQYF.

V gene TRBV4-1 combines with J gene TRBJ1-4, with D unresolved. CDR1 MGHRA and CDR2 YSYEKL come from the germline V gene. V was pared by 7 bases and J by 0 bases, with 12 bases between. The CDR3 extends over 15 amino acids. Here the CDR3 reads CASKRRDATNEKLFF. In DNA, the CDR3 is TGCGCCAGCAAACGACGTGATGCAACTAATGAAAAACTGTTTTTT.

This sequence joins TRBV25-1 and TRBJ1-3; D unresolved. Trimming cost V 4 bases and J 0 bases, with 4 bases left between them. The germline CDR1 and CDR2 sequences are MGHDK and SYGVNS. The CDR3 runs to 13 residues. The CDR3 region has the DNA TGTGCCAGCAGTGGATCCTCTGGAAACACCATATATTTT. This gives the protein CASSGSSGNTIYF.

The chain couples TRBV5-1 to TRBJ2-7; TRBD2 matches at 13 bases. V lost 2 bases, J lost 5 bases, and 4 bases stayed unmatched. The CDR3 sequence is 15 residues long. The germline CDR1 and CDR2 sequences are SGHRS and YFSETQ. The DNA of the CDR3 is TGCGCCAGCAGCTTCCGGACTAGCGGGAGCGACGAGCAGTACTTC. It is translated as CASSFRTSGSDEQYF.

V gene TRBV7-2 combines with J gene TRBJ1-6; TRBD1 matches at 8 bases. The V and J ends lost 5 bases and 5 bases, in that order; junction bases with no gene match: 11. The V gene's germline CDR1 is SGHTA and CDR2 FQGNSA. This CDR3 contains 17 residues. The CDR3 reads CASSGSFGTGDNSPLHF. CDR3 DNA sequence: TGTGCCAGCAGCGGCAGCTTTGGGACAGGAGATAATTCACCCCTCCACTTT.

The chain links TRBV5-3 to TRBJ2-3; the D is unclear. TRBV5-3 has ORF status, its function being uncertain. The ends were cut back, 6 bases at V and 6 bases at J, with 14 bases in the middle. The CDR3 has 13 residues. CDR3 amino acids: CARKWTDRDTQYF. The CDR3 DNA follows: TGTGCCAGAAAATGGACCGATCGCGATACGCAGTATTTT.

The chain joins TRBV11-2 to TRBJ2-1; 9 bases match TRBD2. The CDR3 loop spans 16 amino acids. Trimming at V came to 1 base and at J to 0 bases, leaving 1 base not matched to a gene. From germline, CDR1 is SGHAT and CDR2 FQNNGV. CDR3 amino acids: CASSLGSGSSYNEQFF. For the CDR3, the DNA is TGTGCCAGCAGCTTAGGTAGCGGGAGCTCCTACAATGAGCAGTTCTTC.

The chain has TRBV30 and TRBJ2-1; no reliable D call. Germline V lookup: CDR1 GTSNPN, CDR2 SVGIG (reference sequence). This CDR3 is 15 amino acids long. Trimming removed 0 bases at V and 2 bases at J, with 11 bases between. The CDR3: CAWSVMSGAYNEQFF. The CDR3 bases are TGTGCCTGGAGTGTAATGTCGGGTGCCTACAATGAGCAGTTCTTC. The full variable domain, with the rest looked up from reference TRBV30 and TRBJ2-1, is SQTIHQWPATLVQPVGSPLSLECTVEGTSNPNLYWYRQAAGRGLQLLFYSVGIGQISSEVPQNLSASRPQDRQFILSSKKLLLSDSGFYLCAWSVMSGAYNEQFFGPGTRLTVL.

CDR3 region: CASSQVWSIIGETQYF. CDR3 nucleotides: TGCGCCAGCAGCCAAGTATGGAGTATCATCGGCGAGACCCAGTACTTC. The chain joins TRBV4-1 to TRBJ2-5; no firm D call. Germline CDR1 reads MGHRA; CDR2 reads YSYEKL. V lost 1 base to trimming and J lost 5 bases, with 17 bases between them. The CDR3 has 16 residues.

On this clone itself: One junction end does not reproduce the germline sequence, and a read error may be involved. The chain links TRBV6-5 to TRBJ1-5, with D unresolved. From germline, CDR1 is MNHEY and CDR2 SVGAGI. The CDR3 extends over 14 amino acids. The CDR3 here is CASSYDRSHQSQHF. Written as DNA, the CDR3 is TGTGCCAGCAGTTACGATCGCAGCCATCAGTCCCAGCATTTT.

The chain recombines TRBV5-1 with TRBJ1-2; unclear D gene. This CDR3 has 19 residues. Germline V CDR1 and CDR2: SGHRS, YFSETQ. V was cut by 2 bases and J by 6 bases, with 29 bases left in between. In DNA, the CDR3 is TGCGCCAGCAGCTTAAATCGGGAACGTCACCTCGCGGGAGTACATGGCTACACCTTC. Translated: CASSLNRERHLAGVHGYTF.

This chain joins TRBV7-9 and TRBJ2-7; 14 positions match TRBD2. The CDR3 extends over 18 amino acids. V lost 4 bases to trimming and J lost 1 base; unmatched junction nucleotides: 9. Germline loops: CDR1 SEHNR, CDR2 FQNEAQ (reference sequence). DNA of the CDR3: TGTGCCAGCAGCTCGCTGACTAGCGGGAGGGGATTATCCTACGAGCAGTACTTC. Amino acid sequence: CASSSLTSGRGLSYEQYF.

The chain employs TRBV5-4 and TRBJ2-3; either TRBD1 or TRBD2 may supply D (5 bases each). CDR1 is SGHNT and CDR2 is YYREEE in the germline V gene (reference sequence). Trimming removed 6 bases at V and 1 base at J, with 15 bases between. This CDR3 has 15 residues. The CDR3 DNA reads TGTGCCAGCACTCGTCGGGGCTCCGGCACAGATACGCAGTATTTT. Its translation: CASTRRGSGTDTQYF. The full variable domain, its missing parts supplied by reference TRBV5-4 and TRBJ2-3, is ETGVTQSPTHLIKTRGQQVTLRCSSQSGHNTVSWYQQALGQGPQFIFQYYREEENGRGNFPPRFSGLQFPNYSSELNVNALELDDSALYLCASTRRGSGTDTQYFGPGTRLTVL.

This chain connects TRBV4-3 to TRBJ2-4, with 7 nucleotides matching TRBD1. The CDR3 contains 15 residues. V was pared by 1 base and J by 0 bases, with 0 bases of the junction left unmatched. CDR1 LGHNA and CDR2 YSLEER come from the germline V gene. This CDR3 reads CASSQAGGAKNIQYF. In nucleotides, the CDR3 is TGCGCCAGCAGCCAAGCAGGGGGAGCCAAAAACATTCAGTACTTC.

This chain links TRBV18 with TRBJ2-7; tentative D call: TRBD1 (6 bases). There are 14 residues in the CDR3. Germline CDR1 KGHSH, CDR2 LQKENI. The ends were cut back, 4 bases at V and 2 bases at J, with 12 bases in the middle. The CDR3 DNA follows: TGTGCCAGCTCACTCCGACAGGAGACCTACGAGCAGTACTTC. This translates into CASSLRQETYEQYF. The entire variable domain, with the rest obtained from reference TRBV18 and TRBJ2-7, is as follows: NAGVMQNPRHLVRRRGQEARLRCSPMKGHSHVYWYRQLPEEGLKFMVYLQKENIIDESGMPKERFSAEFPKEGPSILRIQQVVRGDSAAYFCASSLRQETYEQYFGPGTRLTVT.

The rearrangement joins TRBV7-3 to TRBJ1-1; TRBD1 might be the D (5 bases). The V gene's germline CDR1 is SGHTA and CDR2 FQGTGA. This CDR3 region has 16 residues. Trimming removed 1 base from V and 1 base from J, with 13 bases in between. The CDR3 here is CASSLNSRAGNTEAFF. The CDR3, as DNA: TGTGCCAGCAGCTTAAATAGCAGGGCGGGGAACACTGAAGCTTTCTTT.

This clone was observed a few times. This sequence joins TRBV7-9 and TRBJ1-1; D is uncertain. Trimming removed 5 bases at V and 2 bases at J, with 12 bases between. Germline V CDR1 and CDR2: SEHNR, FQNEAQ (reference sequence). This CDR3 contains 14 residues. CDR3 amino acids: CASSPDGRNTEAFF. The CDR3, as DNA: TGTGCCAGCAGCCCAGATGGCAGAAACACTGAAGCTTTCTTT.

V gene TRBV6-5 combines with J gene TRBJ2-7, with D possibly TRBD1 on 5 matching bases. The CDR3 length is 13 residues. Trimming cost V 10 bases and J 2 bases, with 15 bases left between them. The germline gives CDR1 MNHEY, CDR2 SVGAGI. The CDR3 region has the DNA TGTGCCACCGCCCCGGACACCACCTACGAGCAGTACTTC. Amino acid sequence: CATAPDTTYEQYF.

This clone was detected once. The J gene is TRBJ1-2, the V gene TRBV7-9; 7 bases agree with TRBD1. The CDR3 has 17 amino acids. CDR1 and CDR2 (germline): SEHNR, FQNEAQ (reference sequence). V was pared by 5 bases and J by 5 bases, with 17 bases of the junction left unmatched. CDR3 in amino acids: CASSRPGGRAQGYGYTF. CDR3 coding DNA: TGTGCCAGCAGCAGACCGGGGGGGCGCGCACAGGGGTATGGCTACACCTTC.

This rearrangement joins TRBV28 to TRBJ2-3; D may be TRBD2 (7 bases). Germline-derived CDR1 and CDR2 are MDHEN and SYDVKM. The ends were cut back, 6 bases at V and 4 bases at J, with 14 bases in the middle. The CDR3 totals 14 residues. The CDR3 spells CASSPGGRPDTQYF. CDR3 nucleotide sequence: TGTGCCAGCAGCCCCGGGGGGCGCCCAGATACGCAGTATTTT.

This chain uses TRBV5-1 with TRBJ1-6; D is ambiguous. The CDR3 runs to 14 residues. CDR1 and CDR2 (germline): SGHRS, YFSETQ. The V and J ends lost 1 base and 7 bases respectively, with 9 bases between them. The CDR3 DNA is TGCGCCAGCAGCTTGAACCAGAGGAATTCACCCCTCCACTTT. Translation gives CASSLNQRNSPLHF.

CDR3 loop: CASSYSVGDEQYF. In nucleotides, the CDR3 is TGTGCCAGCAGTTACTCGGTGGGGGACGAGCAGTACTTC. The chain carries TRBV6-5 and TRBJ2-7; D might be TRBD1 or TRBD2, each matching 5 bases. V lost 0 bases and J lost 5, with 8 bases in between. Germline loops: CDR1 MNHEY, CDR2 SVGAGI. The CDR3 loop spans 13 amino acids.